Listed below are T cell receptor beta chains from one sample, sequenced in a study of cytomegalovirus exposure and HLA in healthy donors. Data came from immunoSEQ multiplex PCR; TCRdb stores just in-frame clones and leaves some out. The table records about 160,000 clones, under 85% of them present only once. The sample consisted of PBMCs. The receptors derive from a woman aged 30 to 39 in good health and CMV-seronegative. Each CDR3 is given with its conserved first and last residue. A D gene is named only where the DNA matches it firmly. Size is omitted from some rows. Given values are once, few, many or a class for expanded clones.

D	J	size	V	CDR3	DNA
-	TRBJ2-2	-	TRBV5-4	CASTPGAAEAGELFF	TGTGCCAGTACTCCAGGGGCAGCAGAGGCCGGGGAGCTGTTTTTT
-	TRBJ1-2	-	TRBV7-9	CASSLVRDGYTF	TGTGCCAGCAGCTTAGTCAGGGATGGCTACACCTTC
TRBD2	TRBJ2-5	few	TRBV4-1	CASSQLLAGQETQYF	TGCGCCAGCAGCCAGTTACTAGCGGGGCAAGAGACCCAGTACTTC
TRBD1	TRBJ1-6	-	TRBV4-2	CASSRLEGTANSPLHF	TGTGCCAGCAGCCGTCTAGAGGGGACAGCGAATTCACCCCTCCACTTT
-	TRBJ1-2	-	TRBV2	CASSEARGYGYTF	TGTGCCAGCAGTGAAGCCAGGGGCTATGGCTACACCTTC
TRBD1	TRBJ1-2	-	TRBV18	CASSGQSTFYGYTF	TGTGCCAGCTCGGGACAGTCAACCTTCTATGGCTACACCTTC
-	TRBJ2-2	-	TRBV7-8	CASSLGLGVITGELFF	TGTGCCAGCAGCTTGGGCTTAGGGGTTATCACCGGGGAGCTGTTTTTT
TRBD2	TRBJ2-3	-	TRBV2	CASSVAGGGGDTQYF	TGTGCCAGCAGCGTAGCGGGGGGCGGAGGAGATACGCAGTATTTT
-	TRBJ2-7	once	TRBV6-1	CASSEVQLYEQYF	TGTGCCAGCAGTGAAGTGCAACTCTACGAGCAGTACTTC
TRBD1	TRBJ1-2	-	TRBV5-1	CASSLEGGYGGYTF	TGCGCCAGCAGCTTGGAAGGGGGCTATGGTGGCTACACCTTC
TRBD1	TRBJ2-5	-	TRBV6-1	CASSEAYRTGGQETQYF	TGTGCCAGCAGTGAAGCCTACAGGACAGGGGGGCAAGAGACCCAGTACTTC
-	TRBJ1-1	few	TRBV7-8	CASSLTPNTEAFF	TGTGCCAGCAGCCTTACACCAAACACTGAAGCTTTCTTT
-	TRBJ1-1	-	TRBV27	CASSSLAFGGLTEAFF	TGTGCCAGCAGTTCTCTGGCGTTCGGAGGACTCACTGAAGCTTTCTTT
-	TRBJ2-1	-	TRBV9	CASSVGAGAVYNEQFF	TGTGCCAGCAGCGTAGGGGCGGGGGCCGTCTACAATGAGCAGTTCTTC
-	TRBJ2-2	-	TRBV5-1	CASRRLDRAIGELFF	TGCGCCAGCAGACGACTAGACAGGGCCATCGGGGAGCTGTTTTTT
-	TRBJ2-3	few	TRBV11-3	CASSLRLQGYTDTQYF	TGTGCCAGCAGCTTACGATTACAGGGATACACAGATACGCAGTATTTT
-	TRBJ2-5	few	TRBV4-2	CASSPFTSGGSWETQYF	TGTGCCAGCAGCCCCTTTACCTCGGGGGGCTCCTGGGAGACCCAGTACTTC
-	TRBJ2-1	-	TRBV18	CASSNLLVVNSYNEQFF	TGTGCCAGCTCAAACCTCCTAGTGGTTAACTCCTACAATGAGCAGTTCTTC
-	TRBJ1-5	once	TRBV19	CASSITGETGQPQHF	TGTGCCAGTAGTATAACGGGGGAAACAGGTCAGCCCCAGCATTTT
-	TRBJ2-7	-	TRBV2	CASIADSKTYEQYF	TGTGCCAGCATCGCCGACAGCAAAACCTACGAGCAGTACTTC
-	TRBJ1-1	-	TRBV2	CASSESGVMNTEAFF	TGTGCCAGCAGTGAGTCCGGGGTTATGAACACTGAAGCTTTCTTT
-	TRBJ2-5	few	TRBV18	CASSSEQGLVETQYF	TGTGCCAGCTCATCGGAACAGGGTTTGGTAGAGACCCAGTACTTC
-	TRBJ1-2	-	TRBV19	CASSTLQDPYGYTF	TGTGCCAGTAGTACCTTACAGGATCCCTATGGCTACACCTTC
-	TRBJ2-7	-	TRBV15	CATSRVPATQRPNEQYF	TGTGCCACCAGCAGAGTCCCCGCGACTCAGCGCCCTAACGAGCAGTACTTC
TRBD1	TRBJ1-1	-	TRBV11-2	CASSVRDRGRGEAFF	TGTGCCAGCAGCGTCCGGGACAGGGGTCGGGGTGAAGCTTTCTTT
TRBD2	TRBJ2-2	few	TRBV19	CASTYSFGGGGELFF	TGTGCCAGTACCTATTCCTTCGGGGGGGGCGGGGAGCTGTTTTTT
TRBD1	TRBJ1-1	-	TRBV27	CASSWDRRTEAFF	TGTGCCAGCAGTTGGGACAGAAGGACTGAAGCTTTCTTT
TRBD2	TRBJ2-6	-	TRBV7-9	CASSSEEGEGAGANVLTF	TGTGCCAGCAGCTCCGAGGAAGGGGAGGGAGCTGGGGCCAACGTCCTGACTTTC
-	TRBJ1-5	-	TRBV28	CASRTDYNQPQHF	TGTGCCAGTCGGACAGACTACAATCAGCCCCAGCATTTT
-	TRBJ1-1	-	TRBV7-9	CASSLGKGALDTEAFF	TGTGCCAGCAGCTTAGGAAAAGGGGCTCTGGACACTGAAGCTTTCTTT
-	TRBJ1-6	-	TRBV7-6	CASSSTATASPLHF	TGTGCCAGCAGCTCGACAGCTACAGCTTCACCCCTCCACTTT
TRBD1	TRBJ1-2	once	TRBV30	CAWESNRGSGYTF	TGTGCCTGGGAATCCAACAGGGGAAGCGGCTACACCTTC
-	TRBJ2-2	-	TRBV14	CASSQFDRLTGELFF	TGTGCCAGCAGCCAATTTGACAGGCTCACCGGGGAGCTGTTTTTT
TRBD2	TRBJ2-1	-	TRBV5-1	CASSRGGSGGKPLNEQFF	TGCGCCAGCAGCAGGGGTGGGAGCGGGGGCAAGCCCCTCAATGAGCAGTTCTTC
-	TRBJ2-5	-	TRBV11-1	CASSLMDAGLETQYF	TGTGCCAGCAGCTTAATGGATGCTGGGCTGGAGACCCAGTACTTC
-	TRBJ1-5	-	TRBV5-8	CASSSEGTPNQPQHF	TGTGCCAGCAGCTCGGAGGGGACCCCGAATCAGCCCCAGCATTTT
-	TRBJ2-5	-	TRBV6-5	CASSYLNGETQYF	TGTGCCAGCAGTTATTTAAACGGGGAGACCCAGTACTTC
-	TRBJ1-5	-	TRBV6-1	CASGPGSPSNQPQHF	TGTGCCAGCGGTCCGGGGAGCCCTAGCAATCAGCCCCAGCATTTT
TRBD1	TRBJ2-5	-	TRBV11-2	CASSPPGTGNVETQYF	TGTGCCAGCAGCCCGCCCGGGACAGGGAATGTAGAGACCCAGTACTTC
-	TRBJ1-1	-	TRBV18	CASSRLGAGVVSTEAFF	TGTGCCAGCTCACGCCTCGGCGCAGGGGTGGTTTCCACTGAAGCTTTCTTT
-	TRBJ2-6	-	TRBV9	CASSLKIGESGVLSGANVLTF	TGTGCCAGCAGCCTTAAGATCGGGGAGTCCGGGGTACTCTCTGGGGCCAACGTCCTGACTTTC
-	TRBJ2-2	-	TRBV30	CAWMEGFAGELFF	TGTGCCTGGATGGAGGGATTCGCCGGGGAGCTGTTTTTT
-	TRBJ1-4	-	TRBV7-9	CSSSFHTEKLFF	TGTTCCAGCAGCTTTCACACTGAAAAACTGTTTTTT
TRBD2	TRBJ2-6	-	TRBV5-5	CASSPGLAGTLSSGANVLTF	TGTGCCAGCAGCCCGGGACTAGCGGGGACCTTGAGCTCTGGGGCCAACGTCCTGACTTTC
-	TRBJ1-2	once	TRBV27	CASSLYRAGGYTF	TGTGCCAGCAGTTTATACAGGGCGGGCGGCTACACCTTC
TRBD2	TRBJ2-7	-	TRBV5-1	CASSPRTSFHEQYF	TGCGCCAGCAGCCCCCGGACTAGTTTCCACGAGCAGTACTTC
-	TRBJ1-5	-	TRBV6-6	CASSYSRHNQPQHF	TGTGCCAGCAGTTACTCCCGACACAATCAGCCCCAGCATTTT
TRBD1	TRBJ2-1	-	TRBV11-1	CASSLSDRGPNEQFF	TGTGCCAGCAGCTTAAGTGACAGGGGCCCCAATGAGCAGTTCTTC
-	TRBJ2-3	-	TRBV7-9	CASSLGQASPLRRTDTQYF	TGTGCCAGCAGCTTAGGACAGGCCTCACCCTTGAGGCGCACAGATACGCAGTATTTT
TRBD1	TRBJ1-3	-	TRBV28	CASSLAPQNRQGPGGNTIYF	TGTGCCAGCAGTTTAGCCCCACAGAACCGACAGGGCCCTGGTGGAAACACCATATATTTT
TRBD2	TRBJ2-7	-	TRBV5-4	CASSLSIGGIYEQYF	TGTGCCAGCAGCTTGTCCATCGGGGGGATCTACGAGCAGTACTTC
TRBD1	TRBJ1-2	-	TRBV11-2	CASSPGDRGGYGYTF	TGTGCCAGCAGCCCCGGAGACAGGGGGGGTTATGGCTACACCTTC
-	TRBJ2-5	-	TRBV29-1	CSALDLGGQETQYF	TGCAGCGCCCTGGATTTAGGGGGCCAAGAGACCCAGTACTTC
TRBD1	TRBJ2-7	-	TRBV5-5	CASRPGQDYEQYF	TGTGCCAGCAGGCCGGGACAGGACTACGAGCAGTACTTC
TRBD2	TRBJ2-1	-	TRBV10-3	CAISPGLAGGPRNEQFF	TGTGCCATCAGCCCGGGACTAGCGGGGGGGCCGAGAAATGAGCAGTTCTTC